This T cell receptor beta chain was recorded in a study of T cells in Graves' hyperthyroidism and ophthalmopathy. Reasons for excluding patients were uncontrolled infection, other autoimmune disease, pregnancy or lactation. Regions amplified from RNA transcripts were the TCR beta CDR3 regions. HTBI primers were employed in a first-round RT-PCR of the TCR CDR3. One entry per CDR3 protein results from TCRdb running MiXCR on the multiplex PCR reads. This table has about 98,000 distinct CDR3 sequences, roughly 40% appearing once. Trimming at V came to 1 base and at J to 1 base, leaving 3 bases not matched to a gene. Germline V gene lookup returns CDR1 SGHRS and CDR2 YFSETQ. The length of the CDR3 is 15 residues.

This sequence joins TRBV5-1 and TRBJ2-5, with 8 bases identical to TRBD2. This receptor was obtained from a woman aged 25 to 39 with Graves' hyperthyroidism. Material: peripheral blood or thyroid tissue (not recorded which). CDR3: CASSLSLAGQETQYF. The CDR3, as DNA: TGCGCCAGCAGCTTGTCGCTAGCGGGCCAAGAGACCCAGTACTTC.